Below are 11 T cell receptor beta chains sequenced from a single sample in a study of cytotoxic CD8 clonotypes in ibrutinib-treated CLL. Sequencing was performed with immunoSEQ multiplex PCR; in TCRdb, only in-frame clones are kept and a portion is missing. The sample lists around 310,000 clones; 80% were seen once. The sequencing used PBMCs, collected before ibrutinib treatment. The receptors shown here come from a human donor with chronic lymphocytic leukemia.

The rearrangement links TRBV28 to TRBJ2-3, with 7 bases matching TRBD2. CDR1 is MDHEN, CDR2 SYDVKM, per germline. The trim removed 1 base at V and 2 bases at J, leaving 3 bases unmatched. The CDR3 has 15 residues. CDR3 nucleotides: TGTGCCAGCAGTTTATATCTAGCGGTCACAGATACGCAGTATTTT. Encoded protein: CASSLYLAVTDTQYF.

CDR3 sequence (DNA): TGTGCCTGGAGCCAAGGGGTTCAAGAGACCCAGTACTTC. This codes for CAWSQGVQETQYF. The rearrangement links TRBV30 to TRBJ2-5; D perhaps matches TRBD1 (5 bases). CDR3 size: 13 residues. The germline V gene encodes CDR1 GTSNPN and CDR2 SVGIG (reference sequence). V was clipped by 3 bases and J by 2 bases, with 10 bases between them.

The J gene is TRBJ1-2, the V gene TRBV4-1; the match to TRBD1 covers 8 bases. Germline V lookup: CDR1 MGHRA, CDR2 YSYEKL. The CDR3 sequence is 14 residues long. Trimming cost V 1 base and J 3 bases; bases outside gene matches: 1. Here the CDR3 reads CASSQVQGDYGYTF. The CDR3 DNA reads TGCGCCAGCAGCCAAGTACAGGGGGACTATGGCTACACCTTC.

This CDR3 is CASSKGQGYGYTF. The CDR3 DNA reads TGTGCCAGCAGTAAGGGACAGGGCTATGGCTACACCTTC. The V gene is TRBV25-1, the J gene TRBJ1-2, with 9 bases aligning to TRBD1. This CDR3 is built from 13 residues. The germline CDR1 and CDR2 sequences are MGHDK and SYGVNS. V dropped 5 bases and J dropped 4; count of bases not matched to a gene: 2.

In this sample, this clone turned up a few times. The chain employs TRBV6-1 and TRBJ1-5; 9 nucleotides line up with TRBD1. With V trimmed by 4 bases and J by 3 bases, 4 bases remained unmatched. This CDR3 has 15 residues. CDR1 is MNHNS and CDR2 is SASEGT in the germline V gene. CDR3 DNA sequence: TGTGCCAGCAGTGCAGGGACAGGGATCAATCAGCCCCAGCATTTT. Protein: CASSAGTGINQPQHF.

The chain is built from TRBV6-5 and TRBJ2-2; maybe TRBD1 (5 bases). Germline V gene lookup returns CDR1 MNHEY and CDR2 SVGAGI. Between the trimmed V and J ends, which lost 2 bases and 5 bases, there was a span of 12 bases. The CDR3 contains 15 residues. The CDR3 DNA is TGTGCCAGCAGTTACCAAGGGGTAGGGACCGGGGAGCTGTTTTTT. Its protein is CASSYQGVGTGELFF.

The chain uses TRBV25-1 and TRBJ2-7; D is unresolved. Germline V gene data show CDR1 as MGHDK and CDR2 as SYGVNS. The CDR3 is 14 amino acids. Trimming pared 1 base from V and 7 bases from J, leaving 14 bases between. The CDR3 DNA follows: TGTGCCAGCAGTGAATGGGGTGGAGTTTGGGAGCAGTACTTC. It translates to CASSEWGGVWEQYF.

The V and J genes are TRBV2 and TRBJ2-2; D may be TRBD2 (5 bases). Looked up from germline, CDR1 is SNHLY and CDR2 is FYNNEI. CDR3 length equals 17 residues. With 8 bases removed from V and 3 bases from J, the gap between germline ends came to 22 bases. This chain's CDR3 is CASAPRSGSTDTGELFF. The DNA for the CDR3 is TGTGCCAGCGCTCCGCGTAGTGGGAGTACGGACACCGGGGAGCTGTTTTTT.

This clone was picked up a small number of times. The rearrangement uses TRBV6-5 and TRBJ2-1, with 7 bases fitting TRBD2. CDR1 is MNHEY and CDR2 is SVGAGI in the germline V gene. J lost 0 bases, V lost 8 bases, and 7 bases had no gene match. The CDR3 consists of 15 residues. CDR3 coding DNA: TGTGCCAGCCTCCTAGCGGATAGCTCCTACAATGAGCAGTTCTTC. Encoded protein: CASLLADSSYNEQFF.

The rearrangement joins TRBV5-1 to TRBJ2-7; 8 bases agree with TRBD1. V trimming: 0 bases; J trimming: 4 bases; junction bases outside the gene matches: 6. This CDR3 comprises 15 residues. CDR1 and CDR2 (germline): SGHRS, YFSETQ. The CDR3 region has the DNA TGCGCCAGCAGCTTGGACAGGGGGATTACTTACGAGCAGTACTTC. Translation: CASSLDRGITYEQYF.

The gene calls are TRBV21-1 and TRBJ2-5. TRBV21-1 constitutes a pseudogene. This CDR3 has 15 residues. The CDR3: CASSTVGETQETQYF. In DNA form, the CDR3 reads TGTGCCAGCAGCACCGTGGGGGAGACGCAAGAGACCCAGTACTTC.